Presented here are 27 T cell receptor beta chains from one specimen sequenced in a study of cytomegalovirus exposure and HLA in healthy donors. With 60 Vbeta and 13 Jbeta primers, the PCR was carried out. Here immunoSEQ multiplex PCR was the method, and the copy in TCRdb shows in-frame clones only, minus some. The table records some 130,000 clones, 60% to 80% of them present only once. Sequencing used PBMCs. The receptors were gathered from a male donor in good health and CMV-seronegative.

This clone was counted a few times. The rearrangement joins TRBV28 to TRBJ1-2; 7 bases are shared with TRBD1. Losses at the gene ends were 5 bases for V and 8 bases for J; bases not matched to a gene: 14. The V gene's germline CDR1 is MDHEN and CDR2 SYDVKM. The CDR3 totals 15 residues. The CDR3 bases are TGTGCCAGCAGTGACCGACAGGGAAAGGGAAGGGGCTACACCTTC. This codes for CASSDRQGKGRGYTF.

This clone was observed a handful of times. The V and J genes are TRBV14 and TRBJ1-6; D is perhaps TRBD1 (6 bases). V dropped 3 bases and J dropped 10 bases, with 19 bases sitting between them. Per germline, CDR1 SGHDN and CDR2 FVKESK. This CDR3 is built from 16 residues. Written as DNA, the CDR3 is TGTGCCAGCAGCCAGTCGACAGGTTCAAAAAGGTCACCCCTCCACTTT. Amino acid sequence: CASSQSTGSKRSPLHF.

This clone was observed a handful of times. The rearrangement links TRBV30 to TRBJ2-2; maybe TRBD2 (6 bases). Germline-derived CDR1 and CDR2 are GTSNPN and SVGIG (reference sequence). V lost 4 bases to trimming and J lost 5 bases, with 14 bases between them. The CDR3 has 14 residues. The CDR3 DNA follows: TGTGCCTGGAAATTTGGGACTGCGACCGGGGAGCTGTTTTTT. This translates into CAWKFGTATGELFF.

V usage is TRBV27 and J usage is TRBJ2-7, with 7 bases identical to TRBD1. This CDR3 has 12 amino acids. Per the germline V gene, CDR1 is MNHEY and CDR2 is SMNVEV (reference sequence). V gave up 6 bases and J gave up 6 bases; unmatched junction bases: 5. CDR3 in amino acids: CASRRQGSEQYF. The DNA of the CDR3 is TGTGCCAGCAGGCGACAGGGTAGCGAGCAGTACTTC.

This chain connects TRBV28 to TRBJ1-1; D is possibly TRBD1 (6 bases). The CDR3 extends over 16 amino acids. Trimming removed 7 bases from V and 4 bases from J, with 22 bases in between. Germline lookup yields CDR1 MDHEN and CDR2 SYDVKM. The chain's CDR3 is CASTTFSRTELTEAFF. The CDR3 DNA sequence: TGTGCCAGCACCACGTTCTCCAGGACAGAGCTCACTGAAGCTTTCTTT.

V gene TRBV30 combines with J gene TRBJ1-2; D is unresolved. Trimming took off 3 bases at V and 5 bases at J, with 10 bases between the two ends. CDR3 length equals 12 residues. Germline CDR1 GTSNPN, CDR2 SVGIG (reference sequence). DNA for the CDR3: TGTGCCTGGAGCCTAACAGCATATGGCTACACCTTC. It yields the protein CAWSLTAYGYTF.

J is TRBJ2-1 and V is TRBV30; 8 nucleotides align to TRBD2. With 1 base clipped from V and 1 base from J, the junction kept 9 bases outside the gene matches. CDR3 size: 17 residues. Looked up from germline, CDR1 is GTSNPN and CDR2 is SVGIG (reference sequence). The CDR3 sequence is CAWSDPTAGVSYNEQFF. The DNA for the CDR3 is TGTGCCTGGAGTGACCCCACAGCGGGGGTATCCTACAATGAGCAGTTCTTC.

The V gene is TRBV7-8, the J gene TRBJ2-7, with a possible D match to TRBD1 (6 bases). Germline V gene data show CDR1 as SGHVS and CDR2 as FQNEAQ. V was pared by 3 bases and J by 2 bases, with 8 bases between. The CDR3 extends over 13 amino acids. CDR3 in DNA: TGTGCCAGCAGCTTGGGGACACCCTACGAGCAGTACTTC. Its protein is CASSLGTPYEQYF. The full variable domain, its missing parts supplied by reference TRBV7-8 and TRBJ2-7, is GAGVSQSPRYKVAKRGQDVALRCDPISGHVSLFWYQQALGQGPEFLTYFQNEAQLDKSGLPSDRFFAERPEGSVSTLKIQRTQQEDSAVYLCASSLGTPYEQYFGPGTRLTVT.

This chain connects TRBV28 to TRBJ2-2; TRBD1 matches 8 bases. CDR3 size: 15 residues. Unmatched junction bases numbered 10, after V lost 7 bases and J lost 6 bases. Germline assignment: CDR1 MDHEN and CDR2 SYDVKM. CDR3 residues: CASKFATGESGELFF. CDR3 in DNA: TGTGCCAGCAAGTTCGCGACAGGGGAGTCCGGGGAGCTGTTTTTT.

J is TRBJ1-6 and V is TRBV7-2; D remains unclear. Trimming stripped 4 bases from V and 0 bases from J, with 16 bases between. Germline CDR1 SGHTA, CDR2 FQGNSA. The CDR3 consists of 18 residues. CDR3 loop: CASSSSPSTSSYNSPLHF. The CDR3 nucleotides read TGTGCCAGCAGCTCTAGTCCCAGTACGAGCTCCTATAATTCACCCCTCCACTTT.

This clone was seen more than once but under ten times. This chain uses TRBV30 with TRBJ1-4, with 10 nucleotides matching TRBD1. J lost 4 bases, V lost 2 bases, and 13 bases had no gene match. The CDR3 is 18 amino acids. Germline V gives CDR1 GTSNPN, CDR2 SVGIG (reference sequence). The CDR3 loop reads CAWSRVGQGLRINEKLFF. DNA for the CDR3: TGTGCCTGGAGTCGAGTGGGACAGGGGCTGAGAATTAATGAAAAACTGTTTTTT.

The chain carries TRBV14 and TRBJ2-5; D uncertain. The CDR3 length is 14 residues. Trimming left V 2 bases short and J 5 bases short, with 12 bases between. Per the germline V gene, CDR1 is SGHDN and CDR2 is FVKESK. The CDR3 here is CASSQISGRETQYF. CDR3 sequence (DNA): TGTGCCAGCAGCCAAATATCAGGTCGGGAGACCCAGTACTTC.

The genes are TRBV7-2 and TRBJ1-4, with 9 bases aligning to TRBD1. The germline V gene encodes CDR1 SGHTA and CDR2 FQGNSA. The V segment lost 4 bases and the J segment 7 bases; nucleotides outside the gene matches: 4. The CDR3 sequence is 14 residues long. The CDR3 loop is CASSSPTGGEKLFF. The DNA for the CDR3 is TGTGCCAGCAGCTCACCGACAGGGGGTGAAAAACTGTTTTTT.

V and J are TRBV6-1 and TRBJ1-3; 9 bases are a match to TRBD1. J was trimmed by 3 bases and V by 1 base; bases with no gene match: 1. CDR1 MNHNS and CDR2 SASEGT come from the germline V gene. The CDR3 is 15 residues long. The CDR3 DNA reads TGTGCCAGCAGTGAAGGGACAGGGGATGGAAACACCATATATTTT. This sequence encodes CASSEGTGDGNTIYF.

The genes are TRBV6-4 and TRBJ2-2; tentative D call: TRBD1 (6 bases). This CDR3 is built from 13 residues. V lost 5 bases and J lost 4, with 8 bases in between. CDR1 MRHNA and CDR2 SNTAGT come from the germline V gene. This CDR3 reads CASSRDITGELFF. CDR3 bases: TGTGCCAGCAGTCGGGACATCACCGGGGAGCTGTTTTTT.

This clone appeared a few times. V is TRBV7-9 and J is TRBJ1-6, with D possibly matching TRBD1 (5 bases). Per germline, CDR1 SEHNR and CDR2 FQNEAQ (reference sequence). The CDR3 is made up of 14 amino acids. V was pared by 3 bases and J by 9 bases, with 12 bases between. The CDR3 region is CASSLGKDTSPLHF. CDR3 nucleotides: TGTGCCAGCAGCTTGGGAAAGGACACTTCACCCCTCCACTTT.

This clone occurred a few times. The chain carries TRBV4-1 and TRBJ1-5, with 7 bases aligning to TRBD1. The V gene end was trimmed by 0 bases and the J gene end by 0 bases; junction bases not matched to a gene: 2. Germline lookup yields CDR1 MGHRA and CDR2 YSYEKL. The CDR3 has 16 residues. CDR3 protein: CASSQDEGASNQPQHF. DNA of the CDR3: TGCGCCAGCAGCCAAGATGAGGGGGCTAGCAATCAGCCCCAGCATTTT.

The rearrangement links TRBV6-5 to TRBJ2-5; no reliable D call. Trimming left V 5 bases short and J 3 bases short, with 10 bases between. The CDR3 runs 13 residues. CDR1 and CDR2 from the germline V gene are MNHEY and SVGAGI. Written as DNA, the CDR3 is TGTGCCAGCAGTAGTTGGCGGAAAGAGACCCAGTACTTC. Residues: CASSSWRKETQYF.

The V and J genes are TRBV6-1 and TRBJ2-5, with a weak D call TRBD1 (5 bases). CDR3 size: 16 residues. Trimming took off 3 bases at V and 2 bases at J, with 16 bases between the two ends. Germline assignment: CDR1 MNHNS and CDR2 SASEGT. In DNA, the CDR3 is TGTGCCAGCAGTGACCCCTTCGAGACAGTTCAAGAGACCCAGTACTTC. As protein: CASSDPFETVQETQYF.

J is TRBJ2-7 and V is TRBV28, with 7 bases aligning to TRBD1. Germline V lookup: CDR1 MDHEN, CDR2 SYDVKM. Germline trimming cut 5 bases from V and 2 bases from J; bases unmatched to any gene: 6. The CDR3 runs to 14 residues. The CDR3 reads CASSARQGPYEQYF. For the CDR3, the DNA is TGTGCCAGCAGTGCCCGACAGGGACCCTACGAGCAGTACTTC.

This CDR3 reads CASSSRGNQPQHF. The CDR3 coding sequence is TGTGCCAGCAGCTCCCGGGGCAATCAGCCCCAGCATTTT. The chain combines TRBV7-2 with TRBJ1-5; D remains unclear. Trimming took 4 bases from V and 2 from J, leaving 6 bases between them. The CDR3 is 13 amino acids. Germline V CDR1 and CDR2: SGHTA, FQGNSA. The complete variable domain, with remaining parts taken from reference TRBV7-2 and TRBJ1-5, reads GAGVSQSPSNKVTEKGKDVELRCDPISGHTALYWYRQSLGQGLEFLIYFQGNSAPDKSGLPSDRFSAERTGGSVSTLTIQRTQQEDSAVYLCASSSRGNQPQHFGDGTRLSIL.

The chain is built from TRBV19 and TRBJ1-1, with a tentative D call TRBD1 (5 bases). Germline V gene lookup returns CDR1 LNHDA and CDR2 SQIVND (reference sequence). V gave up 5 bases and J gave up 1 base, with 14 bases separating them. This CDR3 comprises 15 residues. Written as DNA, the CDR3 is TGTGCCAGTAGTGACATACTCGGGGGGAACACTGAAGCTTTCTTT. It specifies CASSDILGGNTEAFF.

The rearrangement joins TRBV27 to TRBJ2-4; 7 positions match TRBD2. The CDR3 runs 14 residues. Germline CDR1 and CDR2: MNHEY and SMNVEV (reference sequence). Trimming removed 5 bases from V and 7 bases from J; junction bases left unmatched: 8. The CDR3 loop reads CASSRGGGWNIQYF. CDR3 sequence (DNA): TGTGCCAGCAGTCGGGGCGGGGGATGGAACATTCAGTACTTC.

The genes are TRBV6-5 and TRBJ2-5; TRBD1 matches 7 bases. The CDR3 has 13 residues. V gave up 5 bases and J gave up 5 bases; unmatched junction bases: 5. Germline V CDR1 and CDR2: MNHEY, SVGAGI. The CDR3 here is CASSGTVEETQYF. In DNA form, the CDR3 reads TGTGCCAGCAGTGGGACAGTCGAGGAGACCCAGTACTTC.

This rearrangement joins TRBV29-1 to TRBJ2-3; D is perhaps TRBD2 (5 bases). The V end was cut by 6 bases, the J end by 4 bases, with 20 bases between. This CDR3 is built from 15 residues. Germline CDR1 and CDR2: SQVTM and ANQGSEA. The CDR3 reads CSVIPQGGRADTQYF. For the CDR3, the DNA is TGCAGCGTAATACCGCAAGGAGGTCGGGCAGATACGCAGTATTTT.

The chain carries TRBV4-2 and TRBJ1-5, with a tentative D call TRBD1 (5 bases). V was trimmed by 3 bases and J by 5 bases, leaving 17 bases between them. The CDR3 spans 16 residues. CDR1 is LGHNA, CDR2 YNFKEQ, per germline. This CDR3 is CASSQTPGKVDQPQHF. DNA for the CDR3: TGTGCCAGCAGCCAGACCCCAGGGAAGGTTGATCAGCCCCAGCATTTT.

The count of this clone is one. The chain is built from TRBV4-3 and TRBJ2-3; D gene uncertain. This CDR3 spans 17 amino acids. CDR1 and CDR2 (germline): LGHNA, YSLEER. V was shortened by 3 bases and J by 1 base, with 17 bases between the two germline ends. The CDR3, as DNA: TGCGCCAGCAGCCAGGAGCGACGGCTGAGGCGCACAGATACGCAGTATTTT. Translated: CASSQERRLRRTDTQYF.